A single sample gave rise to the 15 T cell receptor beta chains below, sequenced in a study of blood T cells in healthy people across ages. A second PCR, run for about 6 to 11 cycles, used a sample-barcoded 5' primer plus a J-beta primer mix. TCRdb analysed the 5' RACE reads with MiXCR anew, one entry per CDR3 protein. The data contain some 1,000,000 distinct CDR3 sequences, about 25% of them singletons. The same sample was also studied in work on T cells of mothers and their children.

Sequencing used blood. The receptors come from a girl aged 2 to 10 in good health.

CDR3 sequence: CSVVGAGRAYEQYF. CDR3 nucleotides: TGCAGCGTTGTTGGTGCTGGCAGGGCCTACGAGCAGTACTTC. The chain links TRBV29-1 to TRBJ2-7; maybe TRBD1 (5 bases). This CDR3 spans 14 amino acids. The ends were cut back, 4 bases at V and 2 bases at J, with 15 bases in the middle. Germline V CDR1 and CDR2: SQVTM, ANQGSEA.

This chain connects TRBV29-1 to TRBJ2-7, with 9 bases identical to TRBD2. Germline V gene lookup returns CDR1 SQVTM and CDR2 ANQGSEA. V lost 3 bases and J lost 7; bases outside the gene matches: 7. CDR3 length: 13 amino acids. The CDR3 region has the DNA TGCAGCGTTGATTTGTACACTAGCGGGGAGCAGTACTTC. Protein: CSVDLYTSGEQYF.

This clonotype was recorded a few times. V gene TRBV28 combines with J gene TRBJ2-4; no firm D call. With 2 bases removed from V and 0 bases from J, the gap between germline ends came to 11 bases. The CDR3 totals 16 residues. Germline V gene data show CDR1 as MDHEN and CDR2 as SYDVKM. The CDR3 region is CASSLVVSAAKNIQYF. Written as DNA, the CDR3 is TGTGCCAGCAGTTTAGTCGTCAGTGCAGCCAAAAACATTCAGTACTTC.

This clonotype has a handful of counts. The chain carries TRBV11-3 and TRBJ2-3, with 9 bases that match TRBD2. Germline V lookup: CDR1 SGHNT, CDR2 YENEEA. The CDR3 loop spans 17 amino acids. V shed 4 bases and J 4 bases; nucleotides not matched to a gene: 12. The CDR3 region has the DNA TGTGCCAGCAGCTCAACCCCTCTAGCGGGGAGCTCAGATACGCAGTATTTT. This gives the protein CASSSTPLAGSSDTQYF.

The chain couples TRBV12-3 or TRBV12-4 to TRBJ1-2; 7 bases align to TRBD1. The trim removed 4 bases at V and 2 bases at J, leaving 10 bases unmatched. The CDR3 runs to 16 residues. The CDR3 bases are TGTGCCAGCAGTTCAGACAGGGAAGTGTTCAACTATGGCTACACCTTC. It specifies CASSSDREVFNYGYTF.

This clonotype was detected only a few times. This chain uses TRBV20-1 with TRBJ2-3; TRBD2 agrees at 13 bases. J gave up 5 bases and V 6 bases, and 5 bases lay outside the gene matches. The germline gives CDR1 DFQATT, CDR2 SNEGSKA (reference sequence). CDR3 length equals 14 residues. The CDR3 reads CSAAGLAGKDTQYF. The CDR3, as DNA: TGCAGTGCAGCGGGACTAGCGGGAAAAGATACGCAGTATTTT.

J is TRBJ2-5 and V is TRBV29-1; D remains unclear. The germline V and J ends were trimmed by 6 bases and 9 bases, with 17 bases remaining between them. The CDR3 covers 12 residues. The V gene's germline CDR1 is SQVTM and CDR2 ANQGSEA. CDR3 coding DNA: TGCAGCGTCGCCTCTGGAATGGGGTCCCAGTACTTC. Translating gives CSVASGMGSQYF. The complete variable domain, with remaining parts taken from reference TRBV29-1 and TRBJ2-5, reads SAVISQKPSRDICQRGTSLTIQCQVDSQVTMMFWYRQQPGQSLTLIATANQGSEATYESGFVIDKFPISRPNLTFSTLTVSNMSPEDSSIYLCSVASGMGSQYFGPGTRLLVL.

CDR3 DNA sequence: TGTGCCAGCAGCGGGGGCCCGGGCCCGAACACTGAAGCTTTCTTT. Protein product: CASSGGPGPNTEAFF. The chain recombines TRBV9 with TRBJ1-1, with D possibly matching TRBD1 (5 bases). Germline assignment: CDR1 SGDLS and CDR2 YYNGEE. Trimming shortened V by 3 bases and J by 1 base, and 13 bases separated the two germline ends. The CDR3 spans 15 residues. Combining the CDR3 with reference TRBV9 and TRBJ1-1 gives the whole variable domain DSGVTQTPKHLITATGQRVTLRCSPRSGDLSVYWYQQSLDQGLQFLIQYYNGEERAKGNILERFSAQQFPDLHSELNLSSLELGDSALYFCASSGGPGPNTEAFFGQGTRLTVV.

The rearrangement joins TRBV7-2 to TRBJ2-1; 9 nucleotides match TRBD1. The J call may be in error: the DNA end matches TRBJ2-5 better. The CDR3 is 18 residues long. Germline V lookup: CDR1 SGHTA, CDR2 FQGNSA. The CDR3 sequence: CASSYLDRGSAVMETQYF. The CDR3 region has the DNA TGTGCCAGCAGCTATCTGGACAGGGGAAGTGCCGTTATGGAGACCCAGTACTTC.

The gene calls are TRBV12-3 or TRBV12-4 and TRBJ1-1, with a weak D call TRBD1 (6 bases). The CDR3 has 16 amino acids. V was trimmed by 3 bases and J by 3 bases, leaving 17 bases between them. The CDR3 nucleotides are TGTGCCAGCAGTTTTGGAGAAACCGCAGGGGACACTGAAGCTTTCTTT. Translation gives CASSFGETAGDTEAFF.

This clonotype was observed a single time. The chain links TRBV28 to TRBJ1-5; weak D call: TRBD1 (5 bases). In germline, CDR1 is MDHEN, CDR2 SYDVKM. The CDR3 is 15 residues long. V shed 3 bases and J shed 4 bases, with 13 bases lying between them. For the CDR3, the DNA is TGTGCCAGCAGTTTCCATGGGGGGGGAAATCAGCCCCAGCATTTT. Translating gives CASSFHGGGNQPQHF.

In this sample, this clonotype turned up a few times. The V call is TRBV11-2, the J call TRBJ2-7, with D unresolved. This CDR3 is built from 16 residues. Trimming left V 5 bases short and J 0 bases short, with 17 bases between. CDR1 and CDR2 (germline): SGHAT, FQNNGV. The CDR3 DNA sequence: TGTGCCAGCAGCCCGCCGGACGGGTTAAGCTCCTACGAGCAGTACTTC. It yields the protein CASSPPDGLSSYEQYF.

The chain carries TRBV7-9 and TRBJ1-1; no clear D gene. The CDR3 covers 16 residues. Trimming removed 1 base at V and 5 bases at J, with 17 bases between. Germline CDR1 reads SEHNR; CDR2 reads FQNEAQ (reference sequence). This chain's CDR3 is CASSLVPGREETEAFF. DNA of the CDR3: TGTGCCAGCAGCTTAGTTCCCGGGAGGGAAGAGACTGAAGCTTTCTTT.

The chain links TRBV20-1 to TRBJ1-1; the D is unclear. This CDR3 has 13 amino acids. The germline CDR1 and CDR2 sequences are DFQATT and SNEGSKA (reference sequence). Trimming removed 6 bases at V and 5 bases at J, with 16 bases between. The CDR3 DNA reads TGCAGTGCGGCACTGACCCTTGGGACTGAAGCTTTCTTT. Amino acids: CSAALTLGTEAFF.

This clonotype was counted many times. The chain joins TRBV6-2 or TRBV6-3 to TRBJ2-7; a weak D match, TRBD2 (6 bases). Germline-derived CDR1 and CDR2 are MNHEY and SVGEGT. V lost 0 bases, J lost 4 bases, and 10 bases lay in between. The CDR3 loop spans 14 amino acids. The CDR3 DNA sequence: TGTGCCAGCAGTTACTCGGCGGGGTATTACGAGCAGTACTTC. It yields the protein CASSYSAGYYEQYF.